What follows is one T cell receptor beta chain and its context. The specificity of this receptor is unknown. The CDR3 goes from the cysteine to the phenylalanine over 14 residues. This entry has no DNA. The germline V gene (reference sequence) sets CDR1 to DFQATT and CDR2 to SNEGSKA. Instrument on record: Illumina HiSeq 2000. TCR beta cDNA libraries were made by 5'RACE template switching that added a universal primer site and unique molecular identifiers. Synthesis of cDNA was primed from the TCR beta constant segment and was followed by two consecutive PCR amplification steps. The published analysis was carried out like this. Reads were demultiplexed and grouped by UMI with MIGEC, and clonotypes were assembled and quantified with MiTCR. Only TCR cDNA sequences supported by at least two reads were kept to exclude erroneous sequences. Downstream repertoire analysis used the tcR package, and clonotypes were matched across fractions by CDR3 nucleotide sequence plus V segment. VDJmatch was used to annotate antigen specificity against VDJdb, with one amino acid substitution allowed in CDR3. TCRdb reprocessed the reads and provides one entry for every CDR3 protein sequence; no DNA is given. These V and J calls derive from TCRdb rather than the authors' analysis. This sample's clone table shows over 100,000 distinct CDR3 sequences. Together, the top ten hold around a sixth of the sample.

These data originate in a study of T cells expressing NK-cell markers (dated by TCRdb to about 2020). In the study overall: In sorted CD3+CD56+NKG2C+, CD3+CD56+NKG2C- and CD3+CD56-NKG2C+ T-cell subsets from several donors, TCR beta-chain repertoires were profiled. Libraries were sequenced as 2 x 150 bp reads on Illumina HiSeq 2000/2500, MiSeq or NextSeq. Seven of the eight sequenced donors were HCMV-seropositive and one was HCMV-seronegative. The study sequenced eight donors, all healthy volunteers chosen at random: three men and five women.

To determine HCMV serostatus, a commercial ELISA kit was used to detect HCMV-specific IgG in serum. Peripheral blood mononuclear cells were isolated from blood by Ficoll density gradient centrifugation. Here is what the overall study found, with its caveats: Whether the expanded NKG2C-expressing T cell clones were specific for HCMV antigens was left unclear. Those dominant clonotypes were again the most abundant among CD3+CD56-NKG2C+ cells in a handful of donors, at about 28.3-60.1%. In a handful of donors, the dominant CD3+CD56+NKG2C+ clonotypes were among the top 10 CD8+ clonotypes and accounted for roughly 1.0-8% of CD8+ T cells.

The sample comprised blood T cells: a sorted CD56 or NKG2C T cell subset, CD4+ or CD8+ T cells, or bulk PBMC T cells (not recorded which). This sequence was found in a woman aged 18 to 69 in good health. The sequence is built from TRBV20-1 and TRBJ1-6; TCRdb's D gene call, TRBD1, goes unchecked for lack of DNA. The CDR3 region reads CSADRDRGNSPLHF.